The 2 T cell receptor delta chains presented below share a single source sample, sequenced in a study of Vδ1+ human thymocytes. Overall study results and limits: Thymic TRG and TRD repertoires appeared highly polyclonal, with Gaussian CDR3 length distributions.

The template was reverse-transcribed extracted RNA. CDR3 amplicons came from multiplex PCR with pooled V-gene forward and constant-region reverse primers. With CATT, TCRdb re-called clones from the multiplex PCR reads. Among roughly 76,000 delta-chain clones listed, approximately 37% were seen once. These receptors' targets are unknown. The sequenced material came from Vdelta1+ gamma-delta thymocytes from the thymus. As for subset: FACS-sorted CD3+ TCRalphabeta- TCRVdelta1+ TCRVdelta2- thymocytes. These receptors were collected from a boy in the first two years of life who had congenital heart surgery.

As concerns this clone: A much more abundant neighbour one base away suggests this may be a read error. The chain has TRDV2 and TRDJ1, with 13 bases aligning to TRDD3. The CDR3 has 23 residues. Germline values: CDR1 GEAIGNYY, CDR2 EKD. The CDR3 sequence is CACATQGLPPYWGIRSYTDKLIF. In DNA form, the CDR3 reads TGTGCCTGTGCCACCCAGGGCCTTCCTCCATACTGGGGGATACGCTCGTACACCGATAAACTCATCTTT.

V usage is TRDV1 and J usage is TRDJ1; D perhaps matches TRDD3 (5 bases). CDR3 length: 16 residues. V lost 0 bases, J lost 0 bases, and 11 bases lay in between. Germline V gives CDR1 TSWWSYY, CDR2 QGS. CDR3 protein: CALGELPTGYTDKLIF. For the CDR3, the DNA is TGTGCTCTTGGGGAACTTCCCACGGGATACACCGATAAACTCATCTTT.